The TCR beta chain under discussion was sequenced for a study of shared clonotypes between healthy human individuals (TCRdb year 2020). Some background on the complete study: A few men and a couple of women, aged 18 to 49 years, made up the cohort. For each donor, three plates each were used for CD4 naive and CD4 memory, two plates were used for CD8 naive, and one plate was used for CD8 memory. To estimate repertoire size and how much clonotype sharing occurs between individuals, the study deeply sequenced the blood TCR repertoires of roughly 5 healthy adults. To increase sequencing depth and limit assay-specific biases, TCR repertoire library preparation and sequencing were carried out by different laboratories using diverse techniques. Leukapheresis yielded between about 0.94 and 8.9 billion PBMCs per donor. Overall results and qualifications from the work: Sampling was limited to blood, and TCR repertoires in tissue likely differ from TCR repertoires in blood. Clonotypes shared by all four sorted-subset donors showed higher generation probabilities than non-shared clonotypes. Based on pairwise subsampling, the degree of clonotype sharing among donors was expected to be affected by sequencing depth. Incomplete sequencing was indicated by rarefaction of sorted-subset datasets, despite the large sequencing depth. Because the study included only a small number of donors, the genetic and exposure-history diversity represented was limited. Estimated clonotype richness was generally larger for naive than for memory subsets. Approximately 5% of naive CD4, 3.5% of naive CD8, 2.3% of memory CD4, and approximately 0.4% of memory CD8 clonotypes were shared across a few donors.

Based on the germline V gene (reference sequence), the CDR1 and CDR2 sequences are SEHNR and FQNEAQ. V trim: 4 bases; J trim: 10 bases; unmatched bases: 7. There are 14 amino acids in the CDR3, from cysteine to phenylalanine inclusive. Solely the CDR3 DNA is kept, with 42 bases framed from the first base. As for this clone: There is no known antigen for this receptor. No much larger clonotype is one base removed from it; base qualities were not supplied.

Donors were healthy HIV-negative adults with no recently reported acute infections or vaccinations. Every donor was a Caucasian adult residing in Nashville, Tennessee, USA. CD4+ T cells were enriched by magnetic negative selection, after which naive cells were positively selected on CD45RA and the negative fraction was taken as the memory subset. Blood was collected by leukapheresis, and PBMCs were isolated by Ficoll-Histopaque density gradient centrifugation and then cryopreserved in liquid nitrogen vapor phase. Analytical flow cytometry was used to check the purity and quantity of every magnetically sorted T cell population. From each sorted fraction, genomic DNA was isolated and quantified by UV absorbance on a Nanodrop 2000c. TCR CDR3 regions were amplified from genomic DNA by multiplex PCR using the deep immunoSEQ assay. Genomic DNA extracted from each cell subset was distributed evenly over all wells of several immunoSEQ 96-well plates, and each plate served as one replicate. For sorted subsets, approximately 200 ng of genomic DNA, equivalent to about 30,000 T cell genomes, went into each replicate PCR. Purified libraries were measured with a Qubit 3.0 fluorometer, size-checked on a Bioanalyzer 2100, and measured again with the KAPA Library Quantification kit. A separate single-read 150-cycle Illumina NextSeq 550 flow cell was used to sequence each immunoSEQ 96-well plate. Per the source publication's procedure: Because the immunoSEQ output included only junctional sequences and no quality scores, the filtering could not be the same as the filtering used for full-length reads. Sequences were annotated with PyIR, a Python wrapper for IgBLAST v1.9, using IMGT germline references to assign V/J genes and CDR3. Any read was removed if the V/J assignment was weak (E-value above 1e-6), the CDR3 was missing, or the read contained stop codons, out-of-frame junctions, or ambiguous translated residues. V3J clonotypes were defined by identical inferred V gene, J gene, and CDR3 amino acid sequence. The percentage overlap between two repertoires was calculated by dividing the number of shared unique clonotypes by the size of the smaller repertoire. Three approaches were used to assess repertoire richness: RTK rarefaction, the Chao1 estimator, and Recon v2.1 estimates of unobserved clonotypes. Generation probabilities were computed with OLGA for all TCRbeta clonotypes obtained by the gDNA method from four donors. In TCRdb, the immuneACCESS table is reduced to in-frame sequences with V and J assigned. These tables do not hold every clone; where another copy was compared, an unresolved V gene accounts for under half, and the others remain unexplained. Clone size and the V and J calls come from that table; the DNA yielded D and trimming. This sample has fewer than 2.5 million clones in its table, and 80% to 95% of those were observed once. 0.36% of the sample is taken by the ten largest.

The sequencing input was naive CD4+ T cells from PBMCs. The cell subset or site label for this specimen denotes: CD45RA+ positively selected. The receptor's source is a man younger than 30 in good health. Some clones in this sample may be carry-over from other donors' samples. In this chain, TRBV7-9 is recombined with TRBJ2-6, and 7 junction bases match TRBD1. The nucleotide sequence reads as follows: TGTGCCAGCAGCTCGTACAGGGGCCCTAACGTCCTGACTTTC. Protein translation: CASSSYRGPNVLTF.